The entry below gives a single TCR beta chain sequence along with its context. Participant-reported clinical history was the basis for cohort assignment. Two negative PCRs, clearance, or symptom resolution had been documented for recovered Cohort 3 donors. There are 15 residues in the CDR3. Germline lookup yields CDR1 SGHRS and CDR2 YFSETQ. V trimming: 0 bases; J trimming: 6 bases; junction bases outside the gene matches: 4. This entry belongs to a study of blood T cell repertoires in COVID-19. Study summary: The analysed material was cDNA or gDNA that came from T cells, B-cell-depleted T cells, or PBMCs.

This table comes from immunoSEQ multiplex PCR, and its TCRdb copy is limited to in-frame clones, with some not included. The sample carries 180,000 or so clones, approximately 88% recorded once. Sequencing used PBMCs or T cells enriched from blood (not recorded which). The chain recombines TRBV5-1 with TRBJ2-1, with 9 bases identical to TRBD1. This TCR was sampled from a woman aged 55-70 years who had recovered from COVID-19. The CDR3 nucleotides are TGCGCCAGCAGCTTGGAAGGGACAGGGTTCAATGAGCAGTTCTTC. It codes for CASSLEGTGFNEQFF.